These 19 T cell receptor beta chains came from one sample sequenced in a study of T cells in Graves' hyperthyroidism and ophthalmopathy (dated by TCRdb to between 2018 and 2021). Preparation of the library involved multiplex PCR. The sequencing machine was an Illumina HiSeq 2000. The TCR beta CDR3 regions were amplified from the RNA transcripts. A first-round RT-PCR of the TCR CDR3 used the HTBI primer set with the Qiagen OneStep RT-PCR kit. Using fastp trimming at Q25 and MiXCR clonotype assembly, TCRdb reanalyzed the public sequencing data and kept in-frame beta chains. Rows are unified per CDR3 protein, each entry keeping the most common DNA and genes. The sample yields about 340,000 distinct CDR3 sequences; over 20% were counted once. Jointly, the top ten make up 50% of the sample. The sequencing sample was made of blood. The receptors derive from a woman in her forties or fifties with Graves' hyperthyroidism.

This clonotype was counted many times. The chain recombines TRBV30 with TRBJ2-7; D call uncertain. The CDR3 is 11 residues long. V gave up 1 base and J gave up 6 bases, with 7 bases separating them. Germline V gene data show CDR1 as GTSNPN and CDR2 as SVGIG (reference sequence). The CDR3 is CAWSGYAEQYF. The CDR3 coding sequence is TGTGCCTGGAGTGGGTACGCCGAGCAGTACTTC.

The CDR3 DNA is TGTGCCAGCAGCTTTTCGGTCAGCCTTGGCTACGAGCAGTACTTC. This sequence encodes CASSFSVSLGYEQYF. The chain combines TRBV7-2 with TRBJ2-7; D unresolved. Between the trimmed V and J ends, which lost 3 bases and 3 bases, there was a span of 15 bases. The CDR3 sequence is 15 residues long. The germline V gene encodes CDR1 SGHTA and CDR2 FQGNSA.

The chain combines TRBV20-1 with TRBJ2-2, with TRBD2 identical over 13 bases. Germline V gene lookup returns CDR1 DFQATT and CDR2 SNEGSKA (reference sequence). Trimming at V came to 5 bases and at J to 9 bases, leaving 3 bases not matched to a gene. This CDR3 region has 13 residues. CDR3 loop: CSAGTSGDRELFF. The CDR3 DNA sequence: TGCAGTGCTGGGACTAGCGGGGATCGGGAGCTGTTTTTT.

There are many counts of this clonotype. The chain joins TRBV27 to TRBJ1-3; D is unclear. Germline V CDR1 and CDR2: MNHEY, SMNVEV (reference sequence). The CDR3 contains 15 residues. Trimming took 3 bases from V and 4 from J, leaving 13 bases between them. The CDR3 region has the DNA TGTGCCAGCAGTTTTAATGCTAACAAGGGAAACACCATATATTTT. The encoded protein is CASSFNANKGNTIYF.

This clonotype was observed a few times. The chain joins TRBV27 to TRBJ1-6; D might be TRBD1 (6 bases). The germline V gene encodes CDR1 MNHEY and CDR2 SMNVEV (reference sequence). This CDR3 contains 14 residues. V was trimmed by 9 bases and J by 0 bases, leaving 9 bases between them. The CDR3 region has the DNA TGTGCCAGTCAGGGGAGCTCCTATAATTCACCCCTCCACTTT. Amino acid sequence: CASQGSSYNSPLHF.

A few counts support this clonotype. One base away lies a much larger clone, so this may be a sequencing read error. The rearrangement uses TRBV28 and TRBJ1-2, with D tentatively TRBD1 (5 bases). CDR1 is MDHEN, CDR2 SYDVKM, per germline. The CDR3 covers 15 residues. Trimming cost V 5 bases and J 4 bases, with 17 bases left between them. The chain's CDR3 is CASSLDSTGFYGYTF. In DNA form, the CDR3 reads TGTGCCAGCAGTCTAGACAGCACGGGGTTCTATGGCTACACCTTC.

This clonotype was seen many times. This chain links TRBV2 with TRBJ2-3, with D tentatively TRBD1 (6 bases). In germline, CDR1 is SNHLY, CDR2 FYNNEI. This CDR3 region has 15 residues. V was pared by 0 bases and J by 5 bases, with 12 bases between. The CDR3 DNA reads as TGTGCCAGCAGTGAAGCCGACCTCAGGGGAGATACGCAGTATTTT. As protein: CASSEADLRGDTQYF.

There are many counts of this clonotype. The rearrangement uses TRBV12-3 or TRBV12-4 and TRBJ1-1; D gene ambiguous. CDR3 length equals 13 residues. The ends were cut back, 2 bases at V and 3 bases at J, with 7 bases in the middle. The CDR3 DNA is TGTGCCAGCAGTTTACTAGGGTACACTGAAGCTTTCTTT. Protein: CASSLLGYTEAFF.

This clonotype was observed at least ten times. The CDR3 DNA is TGCGCCAGCAGCCCCGGGACAGGGAAATACGAGCAGTACTTC. It codes for CASSPGTGKYEQYF. V usage is TRBV5-1 and J usage is TRBJ2-7, with 9 bases identical to TRBD1. The CDR3 is 14 residues long. V lost 4 bases to trimming and J lost 4 bases; unmatched junction nucleotides: 6. CDR1 and CDR2 (germline): SGHRS, YFSETQ.

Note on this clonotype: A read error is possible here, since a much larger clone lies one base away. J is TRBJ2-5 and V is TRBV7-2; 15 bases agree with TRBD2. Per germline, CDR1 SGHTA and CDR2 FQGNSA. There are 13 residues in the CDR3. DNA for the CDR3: TGTGTCAGCGGGACTAGCGGGGGGGAGACCCAGTACTTC. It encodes CVSGTSGGETQYF.

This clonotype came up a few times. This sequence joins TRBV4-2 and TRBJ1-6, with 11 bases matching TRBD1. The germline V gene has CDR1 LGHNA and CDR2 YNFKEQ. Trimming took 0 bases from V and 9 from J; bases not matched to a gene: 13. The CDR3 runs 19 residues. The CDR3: CASSQETAGGTGGASPLHF. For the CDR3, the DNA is TGTGCCAGCAGCCAAGAGACGGCCGGCGGGACAGGGGGGGCTTCACCCCTCCACTTT.

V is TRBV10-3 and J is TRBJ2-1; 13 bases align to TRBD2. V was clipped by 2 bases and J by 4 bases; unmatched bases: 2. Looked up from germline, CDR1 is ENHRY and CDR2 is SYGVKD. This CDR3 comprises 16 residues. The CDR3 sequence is CAISEPGLAGYNEQFF. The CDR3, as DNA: TGTGCCATCAGTGAGCCGGGACTAGCGGGGTACAATGAGCAGTTCTTC.

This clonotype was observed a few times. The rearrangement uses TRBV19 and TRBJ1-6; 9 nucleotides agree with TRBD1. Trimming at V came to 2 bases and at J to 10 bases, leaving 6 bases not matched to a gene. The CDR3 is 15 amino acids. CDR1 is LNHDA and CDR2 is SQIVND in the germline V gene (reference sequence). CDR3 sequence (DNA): TGTGCCAGTAGTATACCGGGACAGGGAAACTCACCCCTCCACTTT. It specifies CASSIPGQGNSPLHF.

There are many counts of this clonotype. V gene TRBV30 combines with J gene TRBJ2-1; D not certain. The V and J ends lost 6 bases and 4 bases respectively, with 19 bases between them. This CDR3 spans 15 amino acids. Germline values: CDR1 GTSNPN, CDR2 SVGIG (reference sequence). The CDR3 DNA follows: TGTGCCTGCCATAAGACCACCTTGTCGTACAATGAGCAGTTCTTC. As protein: CACHKTTLSYNEQFF.

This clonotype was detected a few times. The CDR3 region has the DNA TGTGCCAGCAACTATTTAGGGGACAGCACAGATACGCAGTATTTT. This gives the protein CASNYLGDSTDTQYF. This chain links TRBV5-6 with TRBJ2-3; tentatively, D is TRBD1 or TRBD2 (5 bases each). Looked up from germline, CDR1 is SGHDT and CDR2 is YYEEEE. The CDR3 has 15 amino acids. The V and J ends lost 6 bases and 0 bases respectively, with 14 bases between them.

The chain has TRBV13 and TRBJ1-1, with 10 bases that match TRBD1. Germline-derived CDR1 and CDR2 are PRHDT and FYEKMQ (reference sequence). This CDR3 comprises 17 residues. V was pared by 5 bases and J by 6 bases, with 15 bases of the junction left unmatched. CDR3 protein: CASSHYRDRGPASEAFF. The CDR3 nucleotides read TGTGCCAGCAGCCACTACAGGGACAGGGGCCCTGCCTCTGAAGCTTTCTTT.

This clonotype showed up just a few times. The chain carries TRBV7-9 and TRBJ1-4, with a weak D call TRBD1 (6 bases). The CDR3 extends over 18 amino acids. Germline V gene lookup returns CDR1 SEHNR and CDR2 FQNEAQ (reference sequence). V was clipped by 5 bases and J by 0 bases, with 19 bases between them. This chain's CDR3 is CASSLTGPGHATNEKLFF. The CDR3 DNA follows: TGTGCCAGCAGCCTAACCGGTCCGGGACATGCAACTAATGAAAAACTGTTTTTT.

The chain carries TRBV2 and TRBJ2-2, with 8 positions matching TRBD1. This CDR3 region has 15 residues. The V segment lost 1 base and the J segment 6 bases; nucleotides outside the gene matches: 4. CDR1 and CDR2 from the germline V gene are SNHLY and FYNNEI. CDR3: CASSEGTGYAGELFF. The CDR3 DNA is TGTGCCAGCAGTGAAGGGACAGGGTATGCCGGGGAGCTGTTTTTT.

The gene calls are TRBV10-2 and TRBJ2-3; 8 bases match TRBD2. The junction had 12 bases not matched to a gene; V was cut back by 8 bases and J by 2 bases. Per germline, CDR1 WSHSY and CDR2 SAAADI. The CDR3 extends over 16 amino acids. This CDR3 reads CASSSSGSYYTDTQYF. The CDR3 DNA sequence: TGCGCCAGCTCCTCTAGCGGGTCCTACTACACAGATACGCAGTATTTT.